The 32 T cell receptor beta chains below were found in one sample sequenced in a study of blood T cells in healthy people across ages. A second PCR, run for roughly 6 to 11 cycles, used a sample-barcoded 5' primer plus a J-beta primer mix. TCRdb fed the 5' RACE reads into MiXCR, producing one record per CDR3 protein. The sample comprises 1.5 million to 2 million distinct CDR3 sequences, around 36% of which are singletons, and about 11% rests with the top ten. What was sequenced was blood. The receptors shown here come from a woman aged 25 to 39 in good health.

The rearrangement links TRBV12-3 or TRBV12-4 to TRBJ1-4, with D possibly being TRBD1 (5 bases). The germline V and J ends were trimmed by 6 bases and 8 bases, with 19 bases remaining between them. This CDR3 contains 15 residues. DNA of the CDR3: TGTGCCAGCAGCCTCCGGGGACTCGGGAGAGAAAAACTGTTTTTT. Its protein product is CASSLRGLGREKLFF.

This clonotype was detected a few times. This rearrangement joins TRBV7-9 to TRBJ1-5; D remains unclear. V was cut by 5 bases and J by 7 bases, with 12 bases left in between. The CDR3 spans 13 residues. Germline-derived CDR1 and CDR2 are SEHNR and FQNEAQ (reference sequence). CDR3 sequence (DNA): TGTGCCAGCAGCCGAGAGGGAGGCCAGCCCCAGCATTTT. Its translation is CASSREGGQPQHF.

Note on this clonotype: This may be a read error: a much more frequent sequence differs by one nucleotide. The chain is built from TRBV20-1 and TRBJ2-2; tentatively, D is TRBD2 (5 bases). Germline CDR1 reads DFQATT; CDR2 reads SNEGSKA (reference sequence). CDR3 size: 14 residues. The CDR3 DNA sequence: TGCAGTGCTAGAGGAGTACAGAACACCGGGAAGCTGTTTTTT. Translation gives CSARGVQNTGKLFF.

The chain carries TRBV11-1 and TRBJ2-1; 9 bases line up with TRBD1. Germline CDR1 and CDR2: SGHAT and FQDESV (reference sequence). The CDR3 is made up of 15 amino acids. Unmatched junction bases numbered 10, after V lost 6 bases and J lost 7 bases. The CDR3 bases are TGTGCCAGCAGGGACCGGGACAGGGAGGGGAATGAGCAGTTCTTC. It yields the protein CASRDRDREGNEQFF.

V usage is TRBV6-5 and J usage is TRBJ1-5; D is possibly TRBD1 (6 bases). This CDR3 has 18 residues. With 2 bases removed from V and 1 base from J, the gap between germline ends came to 18 bases. The germline V gene encodes CDR1 MNHEY and CDR2 SVGAGI. This CDR3 is CASSYTWTVAGSNQPQHF. The CDR3 DNA reads as TGTGCCAGCAGTTACACCTGGACAGTTGCCGGCAGCAATCAGCCCCAGCATTTT.

In this sample, this clonotype turned up a few times. The genes are TRBV5-5 and TRBJ2-1; D might be TRBD1 (5 bases). The germline V gene has CDR1 SGHKS and CDR2 YYEKEE (reference sequence). The CDR3 is 13 residues long. Deletions cut 3 bases from V and 7 bases from J, with 11 bases between. In nucleotides, the CDR3 is TGTGCCAGCAGCTGGGGCCGTATGAATGAGCAGTTCTTC. It is translated as CASSWGRMNEQFF.

The genes are TRBV14 and TRBJ2-5; a weak D match, TRBD2 (6 bases). Germline CDR1 and CDR2: SGHDN and FVKESK. The CDR3 spans 15 residues. V lost 2 bases, J lost 5 bases, and 15 bases lay in between. CDR3 amino acids: CASSQQLGAGETQYF. The CDR3 DNA reads TGTGCCAGCAGCCAACAACTAGGGGCGGGGGAGACCCAGTACTTC.

This clonotype was seen a few times. The V gene is TRBV12-3 or TRBV12-4, the J gene TRBJ2-7; 10 positions agree with TRBD2. J lost 1 base, V lost 6 bases, and 6 bases had no gene match. The CDR3 has 15 residues. The CDR3 DNA reads TGTGCCAGCAGGCTGGGGACTAGCGTGTCCTACGAGCAGTACTTC. This encodes CASRLGTSVSYEQYF.

This chain joins TRBV7-9 and TRBJ2-5; 8 nucleotides align to TRBD1. V gave up 5 bases and J gave up 5 bases; unmatched junction bases: 10. The CDR3 runs to 15 residues. CDR1 is SEHNR, CDR2 FQNEAQ, per germline (reference sequence). CDR3 sequence: CASSPESGGGETQYF. The CDR3 DNA is TGTGCCAGCAGCCCTGAGTCAGGGGGCGGGGAGACCCAGTACTTC.

A few counts support this clonotype. CDR3 loop: CASGASGGGYEQFF. As DNA, the CDR3 is TGTGCTAGTGGAGCTAGCGGGGGGGGCTATGAGCAGTTCTTC. This chain links TRBV12-5 with TRBJ2-1; TRBD2 aligns across 12 bases. J gave up 8 bases and V 6 bases, and 5 bases lay outside the gene matches. The CDR3 contains 14 residues. The germline CDR1 and CDR2 sequences are LGHNT and FRNRAP. The variable domain in full, with the rest retrieved from reference TRBV12-5 and TRBJ2-1, is DARVTQTPRHKVTEMGQEVTMRCQPILGHNTVFWYRQTMMQGLELLAYFRNRAPLDDSGMPKDRFSAEMPDATLATLKIQPSEPRDSAVYFCASGASGGGYEQFFGPGTRLTVL.

This clonotype was counted a few times. This chain joins TRBV20-1 and TRBJ1-2; the match to TRBD1 covers 10 bases. The junction had 15 bases not matched to a gene; V was cut back by 2 bases and J by 6 bases. Germline V lookup: CDR1 DFQATT, CDR2 SNEGSKA (reference sequence). This CDR3 has 17 residues. In nucleotides, the CDR3 is TGCAGTGCTAGACCGATTCCTAGGACAGGGGGATATCATGGCTACACCTTC. Its protein is CSARPIPRTGGYHGYTF.

The CDR3 DNA reads TGCGCCAGCAGCCTTTGGGGATCAGTGGCTGGCTACACCTTC. Translated: CASSLWGSVAGYTF. V gene TRBV4-1 combines with J gene TRBJ1-2, with D unresolved. V lost 4 bases, J lost 7 bases, and 16 bases lay in between. This CDR3 region has 14 residues. From germline, CDR1 is MGHRA and CDR2 YSYEKL.

In its sample, this clonotype was seen many times. The chain links TRBV6-1 to TRBJ2-7; TRBD2 agrees at 11 bases. The CDR3 loop spans 15 amino acids. CDR1 MNHNS and CDR2 SASEGT come from the germline V gene. The V segment lost 6 bases and the J segment 0 bases; nucleotides outside the gene matches: 4. The CDR3 region is CASSATSGSSYEQYF. CDR3 nucleotide sequence: TGTGCCAGCAGCGCTACTAGCGGGAGCTCCTACGAGCAGTACTTC.

V and J are TRBV6-1 and TRBJ2-3; 10 positions match TRBD1. Trimming took 4 bases from V and 10 from J; bases not matched to a gene: 5. The germline gives CDR1 MNHNS, CDR2 SASEGT. The CDR3 runs 13 residues. CDR3 sequence reads: CASSVEDRGAQYF. In nucleotides, the CDR3 is TGTGCCAGCAGTGTGGAGGACAGGGGGGCGCAGTATTTT.

In this sample, this clonotype turned up a few times. The chain combines TRBV5-5 with TRBJ1-2; D call uncertain. From germline, CDR1 is SGHKS and CDR2 YYEKEE (reference sequence). V gave up 0 bases and J gave up 4 bases, with 10 bases separating them. The CDR3 loop spans 14 amino acids. The chain's CDR3 is CASSLVSALYGYTF. In DNA, the CDR3 is TGTGCCAGCAGCTTGGTTTCGGCCCTCTATGGCTACACCTTC.

This clonotype was seen many times. V and J are TRBV2 and TRBJ2-5; 8 positions match TRBD2. This CDR3 comprises 18 residues. CDR1 and CDR2 (germline): SNHLY, FYNNEI. V shed 6 bases and J 4 bases; nucleotides not matched to a gene: 19. The CDR3 DNA follows: TGTGCCAGCAGGCCTGCGGGAGGAATATCCGGTTTGGGAGAGACCCAGTACTTC. Residues: CASRPAGGISGLGETQYF.

A few counts support this clonotype. The chain joins TRBV3-1 to TRBJ2-5; no definite D call. Germline CDR1 is LGHDT and CDR2 is YNNKEL (reference sequence). This CDR3 comprises 15 residues. The V end lost 5 bases, the J end lost 2 bases, and 15 bases lay between the germline ends. The CDR3 DNA sequence: TGTGCCAGCAGCATGCTACAGACTGTGCAAGAGACCCAGTACTTC. This codes for CASSMLQTVQETQYF.

The chain combines TRBV5-1 with TRBJ2-3; no reliable D call. This CDR3 comprises 13 residues. Germline V lookup: CDR1 SGHRS, CDR2 YFSETQ. V lost 4 bases, J lost 5 bases, and 11 bases lay in between. DNA for the CDR3: TGCGCCAGCAGCCCTCCCACTGGAGATACGCAGTATTTT. Translation: CASSPPTGDTQYF.

This clonotype was counted a few times. This chain uses TRBV10-3 with TRBJ1-6, with D possibly matching TRBD1 (6 bases). V was trimmed by 6 bases and J by 0 bases, leaving 18 bases between them. Germline CDR1 and CDR2: ENHRY and SYGVKD. This CDR3 comprises 18 residues. The CDR3 loop is CAISNTGTPFSYNSPLHF. DNA for the CDR3: TGTGCCATCAGCAATACCGGGACACCATTCTCCTATAATTCACCCCTCCACTTT.

This clonotype was seen a few times. The chain combines TRBV28 with TRBJ2-7; 10 bases match TRBD1. The V gene's germline CDR1 is MDHEN and CDR2 SYDVKM. The J segment lost 7 bases and the V segment lost 6 bases, leaving 12 bases of the junction unmatched. The CDR3 runs to 15 residues. The CDR3 reads CASRISGTGVREQYF. In nucleotides, the CDR3 is TGTGCCAGCAGGATTTCGGGGACAGGGGTAAGGGAGCAGTACTTC.

This clonotype came up many times. The J gene is TRBJ2-3, the V gene TRBV29-1, with D tentatively TRBD2 (6 bases). Trimming stripped 7 bases from V and 0 bases from J, with 14 bases between. This CDR3 has 14 residues. Germline lookup yields CDR1 SQVTM and CDR2 ANQGSEA. The CDR3 is CSGKTGTSTDTQYF. CDR3 DNA: TGCAGCGGCAAAACCGGGACTAGCACAGATACGCAGTATTTT.

This chain links TRBV18 with TRBJ2-2, with D uncertain. CDR3 length: 13 residues. CDR1 is KGHSH and CDR2 is LQKENI in the germline V gene. V shed 4 bases and J shed 5 bases, with 8 bases lying between them. In DNA form, the CDR3 reads TGTGCCAGCTCACGAAGAGAAACCGGGGAGCTGTTTTTT. Protein: CASSRRETGELFF.

The chain recombines TRBV7-2 with TRBJ1-5; 8 bases are a match to TRBD1. The germline CDR1 and CDR2 sequences are SGHTA and FQGNSA. V was clipped by 5 bases and J by 3 bases; unmatched bases: 9. CDR3 size: 16 residues. The CDR3 DNA follows: TGTGCCAGCAGCAACACTAGACAGGGGCCCAATCAGCCCCAGCATTTT. It is translated as CASSNTRQGPNQPQHF.

The J gene is TRBJ2-5, the V gene TRBV7-3; 10 nucleotides align to TRBD1. This CDR3 has 14 amino acids. The trim removed 2 bases at V and 7 bases at J, leaving 4 bases unmatched. The V gene's germline CDR1 is SGHTA and CDR2 FQGTGA. The DNA of the CDR3 is TGTGCCAGCAGCTTAGGGGACAGGGGTGGGACCCAGTACTTC. Translating gives CASSLGDRGGTQYF.

In its sample, this clonotype was seen a few times. The CDR3 spells CASSLVGTSGRASINEQFF. The CDR3, as DNA: TGTGCCAGCAGCTTAGTGGGGACTAGCGGGAGGGCCAGTATTAATGAGCAGTTCTTC. The chain carries TRBV11-2 and TRBJ2-1, with 16 bases that match TRBD2. CDR1 is SGHAT, CDR2 FQNNGV, per germline. V lost 1 base and J lost 7; bases outside the gene matches: 10. This CDR3 is 19 amino acids long. Based on the CDR3 plus reference TRBV11-2 and TRBJ2-1, the full variable domain is EAGVAQSPRYKIIEKRQSVAFWCNPISGHATLYWYQQILGQGPKLLIQFQNNGVVDDSQLPKDRFSAERLKGVDSTLKIQPAKLEDSAVYLCASSLVGTSGRASINEQFFGPGTRLTVL.

This clonotype was detected only once. A junction end diverges from the germline sequence, so it may reflect a read error. This chain connects TRBV7-2 to TRBJ2-3, with 8 bases matching TRBD2. Germline V gives CDR1 SGHTA, CDR2 FQGNSA. The CDR3 has 17 residues. CDR3 nucleotide sequence: TGTGCCGGCAGCTCAGGATCGGGGACTAGAGCGACAGATACGCAGTATTTT. This gives the protein CAGSSGSGTRATDTQYF.

This chain joins TRBV6-6 and TRBJ2-4; 8 bases map to TRBD1. The V gene end was trimmed by 2 bases and the J gene end by 9 bases; junction bases not matched to a gene: 9. CDR1 and CDR2 from the germline V gene are MNHNY and SVGAGI (reference sequence). The CDR3 extends over 15 amino acids. CDR3 DNA sequence: TGTGCCAGCAGTTACGATGTCAGGACAGGGAGCATTCAGTACTTC. Translating it yields CASSYDVRTGSIQYF.

The gene calls are TRBV27 and TRBJ2-3; the D is unclear. The CDR3 spans 15 residues. V was trimmed by 0 bases and J by 2 bases, leaving 9 bases between them. The germline V gene encodes CDR1 MNHEY and CDR2 SMNVEV (reference sequence). This CDR3 reads CASSLSAYLTDTQYF. The CDR3, as DNA: TGTGCCAGCAGTTTATCGGCCTACCTCACAGATACGCAGTATTTT.

In regard to this clonotype: The junction and the germline gene differ at one end; a read error may be behind it. The rearrangement links TRBV5-5 to TRBJ2-7, with D maybe TRBD1 (6 bases). CDR1 and CDR2 (germline): SGHKS, YYEKEE (reference sequence). This CDR3 region has 15 residues. The CDR3 protein is CAGSLGAGNSYEQYF. The CDR3 DNA reads TGTGCCGGCAGCTTGGGGGCAGGAAACTCCTACGAGCAGTACTTC.

The rearrangement joins TRBV6-1 to TRBJ2-7, with TRBD1 matching over 10 bases. The CDR3 runs to 13 residues. V lost 8 bases to trimming and J lost 3 bases; unmatched junction nucleotides: 4. The germline gives CDR1 MNHNS, CDR2 SASEGT. The CDR3 loop reads CASGRTGGYEQYF. The CDR3 DNA reads as TGTGCCAGCGGAAGGACAGGGGGCTACGAGCAGTACTTC.

V is TRBV20-1 and J is TRBJ2-7, with 8 positions matching TRBD2. The germline gives CDR1 DFQATT, CDR2 SNEGSKA (reference sequence). The ends lost 0 bases at V and 2 bases at J; junction bases unmatched: 9. The CDR3 is 16 amino acids. The CDR3 sequence: CSARDPQRGLPYEQYF. As DNA, the CDR3 is TGCAGTGCTAGAGATCCCCAGCGGGGGCTTCCCTACGAGCAGTACTTC.

This clonotype was counted many times. The chain couples TRBV10-3 to TRBJ2-3, with D possibly TRBD2 on 5 matching bases. Germline loops: CDR1 ENHRY, CDR2 SYGVKD. Trimming shortened V by 8 bases and J by 4 bases, and 13 bases separated the two germline ends. This CDR3 has 13 residues. The CDR3 DNA reads TGTGCCATCGGACGGGGAAGCCCAGATACGCAGTATTTT. It yields the protein CAIGRGSPDTQYF.